This T cell receptor (beta chain) was captured in a study of shared clonotypes between healthy human individuals. Positively selected for CCR7, the CD45RO-negative cells used as naive CD8 cells excluded terminally differentiated effector memory CD45RA+ cells. The donors, healthy adults who were HIV-negative, had experienced no recent acute infections or vaccinations. Germline-derived CDR1 and CDR2 are MNHEY and SMNVEV (reference sequence). V trimming: 6 bases; J trimming: 7 bases; junction bases outside the gene matches: 8. CDR3 size: 15 residues. For this clone: Antigen specificity is unknown.

Authors' analysis steps: For the immunoSEQ data, sequences were junction-only without quality scores, so filtering differed. Using immunoSEQ multiplex PCR, the repertoire was profiled, and TCRdb retains in-frame clones only, with some absent. V and J calls and clone size are those listed in that table; D and trimming were worked out from the DNA. Of 1.5 million to 2.5 million clones in the sample, around 96% are singletons; the top ten hold around 1.2%. Study conclusions and caveats: The sampled material consisted only of blood, and tissue repertoires are likely to differ. Roughly 5% of naive CD4 clonotypes were shared across a few donors.

The chain combines TRBV27 with TRBJ2-1; 11 nucleotides align to TRBD2. Material: naive CD8+ T cells sorted from blood. The receptor comes from a man between 18 and 29 years old in good health. This CDR3 reads CASREGSGRGNEQFF. In nucleotides, the CDR3 is TGTGCCAGCAGGGAAGGTAGCGGGAGGGGGAATGAGCAGTTCTTC.